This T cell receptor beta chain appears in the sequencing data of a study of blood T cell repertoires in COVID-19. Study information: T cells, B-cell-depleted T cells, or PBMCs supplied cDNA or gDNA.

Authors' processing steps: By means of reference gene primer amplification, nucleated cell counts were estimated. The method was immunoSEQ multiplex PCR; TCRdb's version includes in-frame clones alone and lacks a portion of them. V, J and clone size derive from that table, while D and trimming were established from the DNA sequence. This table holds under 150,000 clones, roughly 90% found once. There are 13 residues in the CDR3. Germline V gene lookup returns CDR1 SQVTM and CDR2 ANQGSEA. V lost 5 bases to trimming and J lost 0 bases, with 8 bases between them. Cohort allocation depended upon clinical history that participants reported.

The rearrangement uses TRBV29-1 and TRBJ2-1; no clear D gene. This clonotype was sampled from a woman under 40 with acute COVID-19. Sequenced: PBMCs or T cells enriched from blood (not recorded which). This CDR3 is CSVFSSSYNEQFF. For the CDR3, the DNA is TGCAGCGTTTTCTCCAGCTCCTACAATGAGCAGTTCTTC.